Shown below are 22 T cell receptor beta chains from a single sample sequenced in a study of blood T cell repertoires in COVID-19 (TCRdb year 2020). The library was generated by the immunoSEQ multiplex PCR assay. This is the immuneACCESS table as TCRdb keeps it, with only in-frame sequences that have V and J called. A part of the clones is gone; compared with another copy, unresolved V genes explain less than half, and the rest is unexplained. The sample table records fewer than 250,000 clones; almost 85% of these occur just once. Under 2% of the sample is taken by the ten largest. Sequences were obtained from peripheral blood. The receptors derive from a woman older than 75 with acute or convalescent COVID-19.

A single count supports this clone. The chain couples TRBV7-9 to TRBJ1-2; D is undetermined. The V gene's germline CDR1 is SEHNR and CDR2 FQNEAQ (reference sequence). Between the trimmed V and J ends, which lost 2 bases and 4 bases, there was a span of 11 bases. This CDR3 comprises 14 residues. The CDR3 nucleotides read TGTGCCAGCAGCTTAACGGAGAAGCTCTATGGCTACACCTTC. Translating it yields CASSLTEKLYGYTF. The whole variable domain, filled in from reference TRBV7-9 and TRBJ1-2, reads DTGVSQNPRHKITKRGQNVTFRCDPISEHNRLYWYRQTLGQGPEFLTYFQNEAQLEKSRLLSDRFSAERPKGSFSTLEIQRTEQGDSAMYLCASSLTEKLYGYTFGSGTRLTVV.

The chain uses TRBV18 and TRBJ1-1, with D possibly being TRBD1 (6 bases). Between the trimmed V and J ends, which lost 6 bases and 4 bases, there was a span of 12 bases. CDR1 is KGHSH and CDR2 is LQKENI in the germline V gene. The CDR3 loop spans 13 amino acids. The CDR3, as DNA: TGTGCCAGCTCTCAGGGGTGGGGCACTGAAGCTTTCTTT. The encoded protein is CASSQGWGTEAFF.

CDR3 nucleotides: TGCGCCAGCAGCCTGGGGGGGGGTGTGAACACCGGGGAGCTGTTTTTT. Protein sequence: CASSLGGGVNTGELFF. The V and J genes are TRBV10-2 and TRBJ2-2, with 7 positions matching TRBD2. Per the germline V gene, CDR1 is WSHSY and CDR2 is SAAADI. The ends lost 6 bases at V and 1 base at J; junction bases unmatched: 8. The CDR3 runs 16 residues.

The chain carries TRBV14 and TRBJ1-2, with TRBD1 matching 7 bases. J lost 4 bases, V lost 6 bases, and 5 bases had no gene match. Looked up from germline, CDR1 is SGHDN and CDR2 is FVKESK. The length of the CDR3 is 13 residues. The CDR3 sequence is CASSHWDSYGYTF. DNA of the CDR3: TGTGCCAGCAGTCATTGGGACAGCTATGGCTACACCTTC.

This clone was recorded only once. The CDR3 sequence is CASSFSGTGGPQETQYF. CDR3 coding DNA: TGTGCCAGCAGTTTCTCCGGGACAGGGGGCCCACAAGAGACCCAGTACTTC. The chain couples TRBV27 to TRBJ2-5; 12 positions match TRBD1. The CDR3 loop spans 17 amino acids. V lost 3 bases, J lost 2 bases, and 7 bases stayed unmatched. The V gene's germline CDR1 is MNHEY and CDR2 SMNVEV (reference sequence).

The chain couples TRBV21-1 to TRBJ2-1; the table's D gene call, TRBD1, was not cross checked with the DNA. TRBV21-1 is recorded as a pseudogene. The CDR3 has 15 residues. CDR3 protein: CASSTDRGLDNEQFF. The CDR3 coding sequence is TGTGCCAGCAGCACTGACAGGGGGCTCGATAATGAGCAGTTCTTC.

This chain links TRBV7-2 with TRBJ2-2; D perhaps matches TRBD1 (5 bases). This CDR3 spans 14 amino acids. The V end lost 0 bases, the J end lost 3 bases, and 5 bases lay between the germline ends. Per germline, CDR1 SGHTA and CDR2 FQGNSA. CDR3 DNA sequence: TGTGCCAGCAGCTTAGCGGGGCACACCGGGGAGCTGTTTTTT. The encoded protein is CASSLAGHTGELFF.

The chain combines TRBV6-4 with TRBJ1-3; possibly TRBD1 for D (5 bases). This CDR3 region has 15 residues. V was pared by 10 bases and J by 1 base, with 17 bases between. Germline V gene data show CDR1 as MRHNA and CDR2 as SNTAGT. The CDR3, as DNA: TGTGCCACCCCGGACGTTGGGGGGTCTGGAAACACCATATATTTT. This translates into CATPDVGGSGNTIYF.

This clone was seen a handful of times. This rearrangement joins TRBV28 to TRBJ1-2; D call uncertain. In germline, CDR1 is MDHEN, CDR2 SYDVKM. The germline V and J ends were trimmed by 5 bases and 2 bases, with 3 bases remaining between them. The CDR3 has 11 amino acids. Here the CDR3 reads CASSQNYGYTF. The CDR3 DNA reads as TGTGCCAGCAGTCAAAACTATGGCTACACCTTC.

The CDR3 is CATTLTGTGTKPQHF. The CDR3 coding sequence is TGTGCCACCACCTTGACCGGGACAGGTACAAAGCCCCAGCATTTT. The chain is built from TRBV19 and TRBJ1-5; 8 bases are a match to TRBD1. V was pared by 10 bases and J by 8 bases, with 16 bases of the junction left unmatched. Germline values: CDR1 LNHDA, CDR2 SQIVND (reference sequence). This CDR3 is built from 15 residues.

This chain links TRBV6-6 with TRBJ1-5, with D perhaps TRBD1 (6 bases). Trimming removed 2 bases at V and 4 bases at J, with 12 bases between. Germline CDR1 reads MNHNY; CDR2 reads SVGAGI (reference sequence). CDR3 length: 15 residues. DNA for the CDR3: TGTGCCAGCAGTTACGCAGACAGGATTAATCAGCCCCAGCATTTT. Translating it yields CASSYADRINQPQHF.

The chain has TRBV7-2 and TRBJ1-6; perhaps TRBD1 as D (5 bases). Trimming cost V 4 bases and J 3 bases, with 13 bases left between them. Per the germline V gene, CDR1 is SGHTA and CDR2 is FQGNSA. This CDR3 has 16 residues. The CDR3 nucleotides read TGTGCCAGCAGCTACAACGACAGAATCTATAATTCACCCCTCCACTTT. This translates into CASSYNDRIYNSPLHF.

The chain has TRBV20-1 and TRBJ1-1; D is uncertain. The germline V gene has CDR1 DFQATT and CDR2 SNEGSKA (reference sequence). Between the trimmed V and J ends, which lost 1 base and 6 bases, there was a span of 6 bases. This CDR3 region has 11 residues. In DNA, the CDR3 is TGCAGTGCTAGAGTGACACCTGAAGCTTTCTTT. Its translation: CSARVTPEAFF.

The rearrangement uses TRBV12-3 or TRBV12-4 and TRBJ1-1; 8 bases fit TRBD1. V dropped 5 bases and J dropped 10; count of bases not matched to a gene: 6. This CDR3 spans 12 amino acids. The chain's CDR3 is CASSLLDRGAFF. In DNA form, the CDR3 reads TGTGCCAGCAGTCTTCTCGACAGGGGAGCTTTCTTT.

The rearrangement joins TRBV7-6 to TRBJ2-3; 12 bases align to TRBD1. With 4 bases clipped from V and 5 bases from J, the junction kept 7 bases outside the gene matches. The CDR3 is made up of 16 amino acids. Germline V gene sequence: CDR1 SGHVS, CDR2 FNYEAQ. CDR3 DNA sequence: TGTGCCAGCAGCTCGTCGGGACAGGGGGCTAAAGATACGCAGTATTTT. This translates into CASSSSGQGAKDTQYF.

The chain recombines TRBV7-3 with TRBJ2-1, with 9 bases identical to TRBD2. Germline V gives CDR1 SGHTA, CDR2 FQGTGA. The V gene end was trimmed by 3 bases and the J gene end by 11 bases; junction bases not matched to a gene: 8. The CDR3 covers 14 residues. DNA for the CDR3: TGTGCCAGCAGCTTCTCCGGGACTAGCCCTCAGCAGTTCTTC. The encoded protein is CASSFSGTSPQQFF. Combining the CDR3 with reference TRBV7-3 and TRBJ2-1 gives the whole variable domain GAGVSQTPSNKVTEKGKYVELRCDPISGHTALYWYRQSLGQGPEFLIYFQGTGAADDSGLPNDRFFAVRPEGSVSTLKIQRTERGDSAVYLCASSFSGTSPQQFFGPGTRLTVL.

V is TRBV4-3 and J is TRBJ2-3, with 9 bases that match TRBD2. Trimming removed 4 bases from V and 1 base from J; junction bases left unmatched: 6. The V gene's germline CDR1 is LGHNA and CDR2 YSLEER. The CDR3 is 16 amino acids. CDR3 nucleotides: TGCGCCAGCAGCCGCAACATAGCGGGGGGCACAGATACGCAGTATTTT. Translating it yields CASSRNIAGGTDTQYF.

The chain uses TRBV6-2 or TRBV6-3 and TRBJ1-2, with no clear D. Germline lookup yields CDR1 MNHEY and CDR2 SVGEGT. This CDR3 is 13 amino acids long. The germline V and J ends were trimmed by 5 bases and 5 bases, with 12 bases remaining between them. The CDR3 DNA reads TGTGCCAGCAGTCCGCAGGCGGGTTATGGCTACACCTTC. Translating gives CASSPQAGYGYTF.

CDR3 loop: CASSGPGTGAGGELFF. The CDR3 coding sequence is TGTGCCAGCAGTGGCCCTGGGACAGGGGCCGGCGGGGAGCTGTTTTTT. The rearrangement joins TRBV6-2 or TRBV6-3 to TRBJ2-2; 10 nucleotides line up with TRBD1. The CDR3 runs 16 residues. With 5 bases clipped from V and 7 bases from J, the junction kept 10 bases outside the gene matches. Germline V gene sequence: CDR1 MNHEY, CDR2 SVGEGT.

The chain is built from TRBV15 and TRBJ2-6, with 11 bases identical to TRBD1. Germline V CDR1 and CDR2: LNHNV, YYDKDF (reference sequence). Losses at the gene ends were 0 bases for V and 1 base for J; bases not matched to a gene: 8. The CDR3 is 20 residues long. The CDR3 DNA follows: TGTGCCACCAGCAGAGACTTTGGGACAGGGGGTGTTTCTGGGGCCAACGTCCTGACTTTC. It codes for CATSRDFGTGGVSGANVLTF.

The V call is TRBV5-6, the J call TRBJ2-3; maybe TRBD2 (6 bases). From germline, CDR1 is SGHDT and CDR2 YYEEEE. The V end lost 6 bases, the J end lost 0 bases, and 14 bases lay between the germline ends. This CDR3 comprises 15 residues. The CDR3 DNA is TGTGCCAGCAATGTTCGGCGGGGTAGCACAGATACGCAGTATTTT. Translated, it gives CASNVRRGSTDTQYF.

This clone was found a few times. This chain uses TRBV7-2 with TRBJ2-5, with 10 positions matching TRBD1. The CDR3 loop spans 16 amino acids. Germline values: CDR1 SGHTA, CDR2 FQGNSA. V was pared by 5 bases and J by 9 bases, with 15 bases of the junction left unmatched. The CDR3 sequence is CASSQTTGGSVGAQYF. The CDR3 DNA follows: TGTGCCAGCAGCCAAACGACAGGGGGCTCTGTCGGGGCCCAGTACTTC.